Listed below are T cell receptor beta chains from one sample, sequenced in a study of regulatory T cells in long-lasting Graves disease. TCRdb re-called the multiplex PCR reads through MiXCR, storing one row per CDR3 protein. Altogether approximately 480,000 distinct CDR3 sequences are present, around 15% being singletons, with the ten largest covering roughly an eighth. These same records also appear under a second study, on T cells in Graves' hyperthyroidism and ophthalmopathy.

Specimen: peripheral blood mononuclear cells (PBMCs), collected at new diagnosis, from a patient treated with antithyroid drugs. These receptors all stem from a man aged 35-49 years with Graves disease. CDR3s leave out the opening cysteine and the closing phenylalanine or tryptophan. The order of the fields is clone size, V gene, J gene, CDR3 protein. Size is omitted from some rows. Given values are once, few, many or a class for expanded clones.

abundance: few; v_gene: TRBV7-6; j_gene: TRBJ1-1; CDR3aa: ASSRQRRTEAF
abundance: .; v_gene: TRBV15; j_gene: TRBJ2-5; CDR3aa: ATSRGTGLETQY
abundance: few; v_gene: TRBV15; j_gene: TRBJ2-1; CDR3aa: ATSRAQRGGSGNEQF
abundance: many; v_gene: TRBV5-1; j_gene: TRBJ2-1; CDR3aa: ASSFGGGASYNEQF
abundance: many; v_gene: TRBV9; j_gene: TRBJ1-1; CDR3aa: ASSVGNMNTEAF
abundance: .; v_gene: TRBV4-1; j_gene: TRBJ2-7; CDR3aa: ASSQERAGEYEQY
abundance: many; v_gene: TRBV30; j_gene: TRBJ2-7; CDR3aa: AWSTGTGNYEQY
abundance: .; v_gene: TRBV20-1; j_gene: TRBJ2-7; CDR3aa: SARDQAFSYEQY
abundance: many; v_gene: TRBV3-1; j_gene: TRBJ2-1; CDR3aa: ASSQDRYNEQF
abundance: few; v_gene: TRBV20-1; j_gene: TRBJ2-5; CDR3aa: SAIFWGSGETQY